These 22 T cell receptor beta chains originate from one sample sequenced in a study of T cell responses to AZD1222 COVID-19 vaccine. The table came from immunoSEQ multiplex PCR; TCRdb's copy has only in-frame clones and leaves some out. The repertoire holds approximately 150,000 clones, with around 93% as singletons. This sample comprised peripheral blood, obtained 28 days after the second AZD1222 dose. Receptors originate from an adult who received the AZD1222 COVID-19 vaccine.

The V gene is TRBV29-1, the J gene TRBJ2-7, with D possibly TRBD2 on 5 matching bases. Germline V gives CDR1 SQVTM, CDR2 ANQGSEA. The CDR3 totals 12 residues. V dropped 8 bases and J dropped 0 bases, with 11 bases sitting between them. This chain's CDR3 is CSTEGPSYEQYF. The CDR3 nucleotides read TGCAGCACCGAGGGCCCCTCCTACGAGCAGTACTTC.

The gene calls are TRBV7-2 and TRBJ2-1; 9 bases align to TRBD2. The CDR3 is 19 residues long. The V segment lost 6 bases and the J segment 3 bases; nucleotides outside the gene matches: 18. Germline assignment: CDR1 SGHTA and CDR2 FQGNSA. CDR3 sequence (DNA): TGTGCCAGCAGGTCCCCGGGGGCATACGGTAGCGGGAGCTACAATGAGCAGTTCTTC. It encodes CASRSPGAYGSGSYNEQFF. Combining the CDR3 with reference TRBV7-2 and TRBJ2-1 gives the whole variable domain GAGVSQSPSNKVTEKGKDVELRCDPISGHTALYWYRQSLGQGLEFLIYFQGNSAPDKSGLPSDRFSAERTGGSVSTLTIQRTQQEDSAVYLCASRSPGAYGSGSYNEQFFGPGTRLTVL.

CDR3 coding DNA: TGTGCCAGCAGTGAACTCGGTACCTCGGGCGCCGAGCAGTACTTC. Its protein product is CASSELGTSGAEQYF. The V gene is TRBV6-1, the J gene TRBJ2-7; D not certain. This CDR3 comprises 15 residues. The V gene lost 2 bases and the J gene lost 6 bases, with 17 bases spanning the gap. Germline CDR1 and CDR2: MNHNS and SASEGT.

The CDR3 sequence is CASSSGQGVPILHF. The CDR3 bases are TGCGCCAGCAGCTCGGGACAGGGAGTTCCTATCCTCCACTTT. The chain combines TRBV4-1 with TRBJ1-6, with 9 nucleotides matching TRBD1. Germline CDR1 and CDR2: MGHRA and YSYEKL. Losses at the gene ends were 5 bases for V and 15 bases for J; bases not matched to a gene: 11. The CDR3 has 14 amino acids.

The chain combines TRBV18 with TRBJ2-1; 13 nucleotides align to TRBD2. CDR1 and CDR2 (germline): KGHSH, LQKENI. The CDR3 has 17 amino acids. V was pared by 6 bases and J by 0 bases, with 5 bases of the junction left unmatched. Here the CDR3 reads CASSPGTSGASYNEQFF. In DNA form, the CDR3 reads TGTGCCAGCTCGCCAGGGACTAGCGGGGCCTCCTACAATGAGCAGTTCTTC. Together with reference TRBV18 and TRBJ2-1, the CDR3 gives the full variable domain: NAGVMQNPRHLVRRRGQEARLRCSPMKGHSHVYWYRQLPEEGLKFMVYLQKENIIDESGMPKERFSAEFPKEGPSILRIQQVVRGDSAAYFCASSPGTSGASYNEQFFGPGTRLTVL.

The chain carries TRBV5-8 and TRBJ2-5; D is perhaps TRBD2 (5 bases). Between the trimmed V and J ends, which lost 4 bases and 6 bases, there was a span of 13 bases. This CDR3 is built from 13 residues. In germline, CDR1 is SGHTS, CDR2 YDEGEE. The CDR3 DNA sequence: TGTGCCAGCAGCCCCGGACTCCTCCAGACCCAGTACTTC. Translation gives CASSPGLLQTQYF. The entire variable domain, with the rest obtained from reference TRBV5-8 and TRBJ2-5, is as follows: EAGVTQSPTHLIKTRGQQATLRCSPISGHTSVYWYQQALGLGLQFLLWYDEGEERNRGNFPPRFSGRQFPNYSSELNVNALELEDSALYLCASSPGLLQTQYFGPGTRLLVL.

This clone was seen only a few times. This chain uses TRBV2 with TRBJ1-1; 7 bases match TRBD1. This CDR3 region has 14 residues. Germline values: CDR1 SNHLY, CDR2 FYNNEI. The J segment lost 2 bases and the V segment lost 6 bases, leaving 6 bases of the junction unmatched. The CDR3 loop reads CASSVDRVNTEAFF. The CDR3 region has the DNA TGTGCCAGCAGCGTCGACAGGGTAAACACTGAAGCTTTCTTT.

The chain carries TRBV27 and TRBJ2-5; a possible D gene is TRBD1 (5 bases). V gave up 6 bases and J gave up 5 bases, with 16 bases separating them. CDR3 length: 14 residues. In germline, CDR1 is MNHEY, CDR2 SMNVEV (reference sequence). CDR3 DNA sequence: TGTGCCAGCAGAAGTAGGGGTCTCGGGGAGACCCAGTACTTC. It is translated as CASRSRGLGETQYF.

The V and J genes are TRBV7-9 and TRBJ1-3; TRBD1 is a possible D gene (5 bases). Trimming took 4 bases from V and 7 from J, leaving 26 bases between them. Germline CDR1 SEHNR, CDR2 FQNEAQ (reference sequence). The CDR3 spans 18 residues. CDR3 protein: CASSSRDVRNGVDNTIYF. Written as DNA, the CDR3 is TGTGCCAGCAGCTCCCGGGACGTTCGGAATGGCGTGGACAACACCATATATTTT.

V usage is TRBV9 and J usage is TRBJ1-3; TRBD1 agrees at 8 bases. V lost 0 bases to trimming and J lost 0 bases; unmatched junction nucleotides: 2. Germline values: CDR1 SGDLS, CDR2 YYNGEE. The CDR3 is 16 residues long. The CDR3 bases are TGTGCCAGCAGCGTAGTGGGACAGGTCTCTGGAAACACCATATATTTT. Translation gives CASSVVGQVSGNTIYF. Filled out from reference TRBV9 and TRBJ1-3, the complete variable domain reads DSGVTQTPKHLITATGQRVTLRCSPRSGDLSVYWYQQSLDQGLQFLIQYYNGEERAKGNILERFSAQQFPDLHSELNLSSLELGDSALYFCASSVVGQVSGNTIYFGEGSWLTVV.

This sequence joins TRBV3-1 (or the pseudogene TRBV3-2) and TRBJ2-5, with D uncertain. This CDR3 has 17 amino acids. V was trimmed by 4 bases and J by 4 bases, leaving 22 bases between them. CDR1 is LGHDT and CDR2 is YNNKEL in the germline V gene (reference sequence). This CDR3 is CASSLLFSASRRETQYF. The CDR3 DNA reads as TGTGCCAGCAGCCTCCTCTTTTCTGCCTCCCGGCGAGAGACCCAGTACTTC.

The chain employs TRBV27 and TRBJ2-3, with TRBD2 identical over 8 bases. CDR3 length: 19 residues. V lost 3 bases to trimming and J lost 1 base; unmatched junction nucleotides: 15. From germline, CDR1 is MNHEY and CDR2 SMNVEV (reference sequence). The CDR3: CASSFFPGSGGLGTDTQYF. CDR3 DNA: TGTGCCAGCAGTTTTTTTCCGGGGAGCGGGGGACTCGGCACAGATACGCAGTATTTT.

This clone was found once. The chain uses TRBV7-2 and TRBJ1-6; tentative D call: TRBD1 (5 bases). The V end was cut by 1 base, the J end by 6 bases, with 16 bases between. Germline CDR1 SGHTA, CDR2 FQGNSA. This CDR3 is 17 amino acids long. The CDR3 bases are TGTGCCAGCAGCTTAGGATCGGGGGTTGGCCGTAATTCACCCCTCCACTTT. It codes for CASSLGSGVGRNSPLHF.

The chain uses TRBV9 and TRBJ1-2; D might be TRBD1 (6 bases). This CDR3 has 13 residues. The germline V gene has CDR1 SGDLS and CDR2 YYNGEE. V lost 9 bases, J lost 4 bases, and 16 bases lay in between. The CDR3 sequence is CATGRGQTYGYTF. CDR3 coding DNA: TGTGCCACGGGGAGAGGACAGACCTATGGCTACACCTTC.

The chain couples TRBV19 to TRBJ2-4, with 8 bases matching TRBD1. The CDR3 spans 16 residues. V was clipped by 5 bases and J by 6 bases; unmatched bases: 12. Germline V gene lookup returns CDR1 LNHDA and CDR2 SQIVND (reference sequence). The CDR3 sequence is CASSPSHAGQGNIQYF. In DNA, the CDR3 is TGTGCCAGTAGTCCGTCGCACGCCGGACAGGGAAACATTCAGTACTTC.

The chain combines TRBV1 with TRBJ2-2; the D call in the table, TRBD2, was not verified against the DNA. TRBV1 has pseudogene status. This CDR3 has 17 amino acids. In DNA form, the CDR3 reads TGCACCAGCAGCTTGGGACTAGCGGGAGTGTACACCGGGGAGCTGTTTTTT. Translation: CTSSLGLAGVYTGELFF.

This chain uses TRBV4-1 with TRBJ1-1; TRBD1 might be the D (6 bases). Per the germline V gene, CDR1 is MGHRA and CDR2 is YSYEKL. V gave up 4 bases and J gave up 3 bases, with 15 bases separating them. The CDR3 has 15 amino acids. CDR3 coding DNA: TGCGCCAGCAGCCTCTCACAGGGATGGGACACTGAAGCTTTCTTT. Translating it yields CASSLSQGWDTEAFF.

The chain couples TRBV11-3 to TRBJ1-4; D unresolved. Germline V gives CDR1 SGHNT, CDR2 YENEEA. CDR3 length equals 13 residues. The ends were cut back, 1 base at V and 3 bases at J, with 3 bases in the middle. The CDR3 sequence: CASSLAANEKLFF. The CDR3 coding sequence is TGTGCCAGCAGCTTAGCCGCTAATGAAAAACTGTTTTTT.

The V and J genes are TRBV11-2 and TRBJ2-7; D perhaps matches TRBD2 (6 bases). Germline loops: CDR1 SGHAT, CDR2 FQNNGV. Trimming took 5 bases from V and 1 from J, leaving 18 bases between them. This CDR3 contains 16 residues. CDR3 sequence reads: CASSPGDPFTSYEQYF. In nucleotides, the CDR3 is TGTGCCAGCAGCCCGGGGGACCCCTTCACTTCCTACGAGCAGTACTTC.

The CDR3 reads CASSIQLRGGAFF. CDR3 coding DNA: TGTGCCAGTAGTATCCAGCTCAGGGGGGGAGCTTTCTTT. This sequence joins TRBV19 and TRBJ1-1; TRBD1 agrees at 7 bases. The CDR3 consists of 13 residues. Germline trimming cut 3 bases from V and 10 bases from J; bases unmatched to any gene: 8. CDR1 and CDR2 from the germline V gene are LNHDA and SQIVND (reference sequence).

The chain recombines TRBV11-3 with TRBJ2-1; either TRBD1 or TRBD2 may fit D (5 bases each). The CDR3 is 13 residues long. Germline V gene sequence: CDR1 SGHNT, CDR2 YENEEA. V gave up 3 bases and J gave up 7 bases, with 10 bases separating them. The DNA for the CDR3 is TGTGCCAGCAGCTTGGGGGTAATGAATGAGCAGTTCTTC. Amino acids: CASSLGVMNEQFF.

CDR3 sequence (DNA): TGCGCCAGCAGCCAGGATAGCGGGAGTGGCACCGGGGAGCTGTTTTTT. Protein sequence: CASSQDSGSGTGELFF. The chain joins TRBV4-3 to TRBJ2-2, with 9 nucleotides matching TRBD2. The germline V gene has CDR1 LGHNA and CDR2 YSLEER. The V segment lost 3 bases and the J segment 4 bases; nucleotides outside the gene matches: 6. This CDR3 has 16 residues.